The 19 T cell receptor beta chains listed next were all sequenced from one sample in a study of regulatory T cells in long-lasting Graves disease (dated by TCRdb to the early 2020s). Libraries were built with multiplex PCR. Sequencer: Illumina HiSeq 4000. iRepertoire HTBI primers and Arm-PCR amplification of CDR3 regions were used to construct TCR beta libraries. The public reads were quality trimmed at Q25 with fastp and then assembled into clones with MiXCR by TCRdb, keeping productive beta chains. Rows with a matching CDR3 protein are joined into one entry that keeps the most common DNA and genes. This sample gives 420,000 or so distinct CDR3 sequences in total; around a quarter of them show up just once. The ten most abundant clones make up roughly 30% of the sample. Explained via the paper, the time point label denotes: persistent/refractory GD, antithyroid drugs over 5 years with positive TRAb. For both TCR sequencing and RNA sequencing, RNA was extracted from PBMCs using TRIzol.

The material sequenced was peripheral blood mononuclear cells (PBMCs), taken when the disease was refractory, from a patient treated with antithyroid drugs. All receptors derive from a female donor with Graves disease.

This clonotype was counted ten times or more. The V call is TRBV28, the J call TRBJ1-1; D call uncertain. Germline lookup yields CDR1 MDHEN and CDR2 SYDVKM. Between the trimmed V and J ends, which lost 5 bases and 0 bases, there was a span of 13 bases. CDR3 length: 15 amino acids. CDR3 sequence (DNA): TGTGCCAGCAGTCACCCACAGCGTATGAACACTGAAGCTTTCTTT. Protein sequence: CASSHPQRMNTEAFF.

This clonotype was observed at least ten times. The chain combines TRBV20-1 with TRBJ1-6; TRBD1 aligns across 7 bases. This CDR3 has 16 residues. Per germline, CDR1 DFQATT and CDR2 SNEGSKA (reference sequence). J lost 4 bases, V lost 2 bases, and 8 bases had no gene match. In DNA, the CDR3 is TGCAGTGCTAGACCACAGGGGTTAGGATATAATTCACCCCTCCACTTT. Translation: CSARPQGLGYNSPLHF.

J is TRBJ2-7 and V is TRBV19; 10 positions match TRBD2. The V segment lost 3 bases and the J segment 3 bases; nucleotides outside the gene matches: 8. Germline V gives CDR1 LNHDA, CDR2 SQIVND (reference sequence). This CDR3 contains 16 residues. The CDR3 region is CASSIRVSGRDYEQYF. The CDR3 DNA reads TGTGCCAGTAGTATTCGAGTAAGCGGGAGGGACTACGAGCAGTACTTC.

This clonotype was counted a few times. This CDR3 is CASSAGTGGALGYEQYF. The CDR3, as DNA: TGCGCCAGCAGCGCTGGGACAGGAGGGGCCTTAGGATACGAGCAGTACTTC. The chain couples TRBV5-1 to TRBJ2-7; 8 bases agree with TRBD1. CDR1 and CDR2 from the germline V gene are SGHRS and YFSETQ. This CDR3 is 17 amino acids long. J lost 4 bases, V lost 4 bases, and 16 bases had no gene match.

This clonotype was found a few times. The rearrangement uses TRBV5-1 and TRBJ1-2; D is unclear. This CDR3 contains 12 residues. With 3 bases removed from V and 5 bases from J, the gap between germline ends came to 8 bases. Germline lookup yields CDR1 SGHRS and CDR2 YFSETQ. The CDR3 nucleotides read TGCGCCAGCAGCTCGGAGACATATGGCTACACCTTC. This codes for CASSSETYGYTF.

CDR3 nucleotides: TGCAGTGCTGGAGGGAGGCGGGTTTCAGATACGCAGTATTTT. It translates to CSAGGRRVSDTQYF. This chain links TRBV20-1 with TRBJ2-3; the D gene is possibly TRBD2 (6 bases). Germline values: CDR1 DFQATT, CDR2 SNEGSKA (reference sequence). The CDR3 totals 14 residues. V lost 5 bases, J lost 4 bases, and 16 bases lay in between.

This clonotype appeared many times. J is TRBJ2-5 and V is TRBV28; 8 nucleotides match TRBD2. The CDR3 covers 16 residues. The V and J ends lost 4 bases and 4 bases, in that order; junction bases with no gene match: 11. Germline lookup yields CDR1 MDHEN and CDR2 SYDVKM. The CDR3 sequence: CASSSGLARMGETQYF. CDR3 coding DNA: TGTGCCAGCAGTTCTGGACTAGCTAGGATGGGAGAGACCCAGTACTTC.

This clonotype was picked up many times. This sequence joins TRBV28 and TRBJ1-1; 8 bases align to TRBD1. Germline V gene lookup returns CDR1 MDHEN and CDR2 SYDVKM. The CDR3 is made up of 17 amino acids. The J segment lost 5 bases and the V segment lost 1 base, leaving 12 bases of the junction unmatched. The CDR3 sequence: CASSLSQLRGPQTEAFF. The CDR3 DNA reads TGTGCCAGCAGTTTATCCCAACTCAGGGGGCCCCAGACTGAAGCTTTCTTT.

The chain uses TRBV10-3 and TRBJ2-7, with D possibly being TRBD1 (5 bases). Germline V gene data show CDR1 as ENHRY and CDR2 as SYGVKD. The CDR3 is 15 residues long. V was trimmed by 2 bases and J by 8 bases, leaving 19 bases between them. CDR3 DNA sequence: TGTGCCATCAGTGAGCTTGGGGCCACAAAGGATCAGCAGTACTTC. As protein: CAISELGATKDQQYF.

This clonotype was seen repeatedly, ten times or more. The chain couples TRBV6-1 to TRBJ1-2, with TRBD1 as a possible D gene (6 bases). The length of the CDR3 is 16 residues. Per germline, CDR1 MNHNS and CDR2 SASEGT. Trimming stripped 6 bases from V and 2 bases from J, with 19 bases between. CDR3 sequence (DNA): TGTGCCAGCAGGGGGACTCTAGCAGGGACAAACTATGGCTACACCTTC. This translates into CASRGTLAGTNYGYTF.

Comments on this clonotype: A much larger clone differs from this one at a single base, so this may be a read error. Written as DNA, the CDR3 is TGTGCCAGCAGCGCGGATCAGAACACTGAAGCTTCCTTT. Its protein product is CASSADQNTEASF. The chain is built from TRBV6-4 and TRBJ1-1; D unclear. This CDR3 contains 13 residues. Germline CDR1 MRHNA, CDR2 SNTAGT.

The sample holds a few counts of this clonotype. This chain uses TRBV2 with TRBJ1-5; 9 bases align to TRBD1. This CDR3 spans 18 amino acids. The germline CDR1 and CDR2 sequences are SNHLY and FYNNEI. Trimming cost V 0 bases and J 6 bases; bases outside gene matches: 12. This CDR3 reads CASSEALLWDREGQPQHF. DNA for the CDR3: TGTGCCAGCAGTGAAGCGCTTCTTTGGGACAGGGAGGGTCAGCCCCAGCATTTT. Based on the CDR3 plus reference TRBV2 and TRBJ1-5, the full variable domain is EPEVTQTPSHQVTQMGQEVILRCVPISNHLYFYWYRQILGQKVEFLVSFYNNEISEKSEIFDDQFSVERPDGSNFTLKIRSTKLEDSAMYFCASSEALLWDREGQPQHFGDGTRLSIL.

Turning to this clonotype: The junction does not match germline at one end; this may be a read error. The rearrangement joins TRBV4-1 to TRBJ2-7; 11 bases match TRBD2. CDR3 length: 15 amino acids. Germline V gene lookup returns CDR1 MGHRA and CDR2 YSYEKL. This CDR3 reads CAGSHGLAGAYEQYF. The CDR3 DNA sequence: TGCGCCGGCAGCCACGGACTAGCGGGCGCCTACGAGCAGTACTTC.

This chain links TRBV3-1 with TRBJ2-7; 7 nucleotides line up with TRBD1. Germline V gives CDR1 LGHDT, CDR2 YNNKEL (reference sequence). Trimming at V came to 1 base and at J to 5 bases, leaving 5 bases not matched to a gene. The CDR3 totals 14 residues. The CDR3 sequence: CASSQGRGGHEQYF. The CDR3 nucleotides read TGTGCCAGCAGCCAAGGGAGAGGGGGCCACGAGCAGTACTTC.

This clonotype showed up just a few times. The J gene is TRBJ2-7, the V gene TRBV20-1; 10 bases agree with TRBD2. CDR1 DFQATT and CDR2 SNEGSKA come from the germline V gene (reference sequence). J gave up 4 bases and V 2 bases, and 11 bases lay outside the gene matches. This CDR3 comprises 16 residues. CDR3 sequence reads: CSARHASGRDLYEQYF. The DNA of the CDR3 is TGCAGTGCTAGACATGCAAGCGGGAGGGACCTGTACGAGCAGTACTTC.

The table lists this clonotype with a few counts. The rearrangement uses TRBV28 and TRBJ1-2, with no clear D. Germline values: CDR1 MDHEN, CDR2 SYDVKM. Trimming took off 6 bases at V and 4 bases at J, with 6 bases between the two ends. CDR3 size: 11 residues. The chain's CDR3 is CASRRLYGYTF. The CDR3 DNA reads as TGTGCCAGCAGGAGACTCTATGGCTACACCTTC.

The rearrangement joins TRBV7-2 to TRBJ1-1; D is uncertain. The V and J ends lost 2 bases and 5 bases respectively, with 12 bases between them. This CDR3 contains 14 residues. CDR1 is SGHTA, CDR2 FQGNSA, per germline. Here the CDR3 reads CASSLSFGRTEAFF. The CDR3 nucleotides are TGTGCCAGCAGCTTAAGTTTCGGACGGACTGAAGCTTTCTTT. The variable domain in full, completed from reference TRBV7-2 and TRBJ1-1, reads GAGVSQSPSNKVTEKGKDVELRCDPISGHTALYWYRQSLGQGLEFLIYFQGNSAPDKSGLPSDRFSAERTGGSVSTLTIQRTQQEDSAVYLCASSLSFGRTEAFFGQGTRLTVV.

In its sample, this clonotype was seen many times. The V and J genes are TRBV28 and TRBJ1-2, with 8 bases fitting TRBD1. The CDR3 has 15 residues. Germline V gene lookup returns CDR1 MDHEN and CDR2 SYDVKM. With V trimmed by 5 bases and J by 0 bases, 5 bases remained unmatched. For the CDR3, the DNA is TGTGCCAGCAGTGCCGACAGGGGCCCTAACTATGGCTACACCTTC. Its protein is CASSADRGPNYGYTF.

This clonotype occurred a few times. The V and J genes are TRBV30 and TRBJ2-7, with a tentative D call TRBD2 (7 bases). The V gene's germline CDR1 is GTSNPN and CDR2 SVGIG (reference sequence). The CDR3 runs to 14 residues. The V and J ends lost 2 bases and 1 base respectively, with 12 bases between them. The DNA for the CDR3 is TGTGCCTGGAGTAGGGGGGGAACATCCTACGAGCAGTACTTC. The encoded protein is CAWSRGGTSYEQYF. The full variable domain, in which reference TRBV30 and TRBJ2-7 provide the parts outside the CDR3, is SQTIHQWPATLVQPVGSPLSLECTVEGTSNPNLYWYRQAAGRGLQLLFYSVGIGQISSEVPQNLSASRPQDRQFILSSKKLLLSDSGFYLCAWSRGGTSYEQYFGPGTRLTVT.